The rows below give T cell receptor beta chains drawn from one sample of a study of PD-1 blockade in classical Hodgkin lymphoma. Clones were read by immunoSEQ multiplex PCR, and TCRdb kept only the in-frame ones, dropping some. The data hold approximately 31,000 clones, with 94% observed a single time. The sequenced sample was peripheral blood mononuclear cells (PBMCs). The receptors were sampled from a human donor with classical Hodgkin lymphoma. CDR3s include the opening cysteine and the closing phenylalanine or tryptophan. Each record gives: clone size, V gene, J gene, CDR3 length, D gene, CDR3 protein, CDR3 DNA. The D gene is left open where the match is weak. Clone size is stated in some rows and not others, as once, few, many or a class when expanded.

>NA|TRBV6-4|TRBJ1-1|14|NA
CASSDSTRGTEAFF
TGTGCCAGCAGTGACTCGACAAGGGGGACTGAAGCTTTCTTT
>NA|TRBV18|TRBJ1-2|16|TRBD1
CASSPSSGQGAYGYTF
TGTGCCAGCTCACCAAGTTCAGGACAGGGGGCGTATGGCTACACCTTC
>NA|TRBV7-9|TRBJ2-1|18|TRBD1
CASSPPPRTGGRYNEQFF
TGTGCCAGCAGCCCGCCCCCCCGGACAGGGGGTCGGTACAATGAGCAGTTCTTC
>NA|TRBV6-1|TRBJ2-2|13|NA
CASSESFTGELFF
TGTGCCAGCAGTGAGTCCTTCACCGGGGAGCTGTTTTTT
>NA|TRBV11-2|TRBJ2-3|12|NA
CASSRGLDTQYF
TGTGCCAGCAGTCGGGGGTTAGATACGCAGTATTTT
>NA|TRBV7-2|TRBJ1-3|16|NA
CASSLGRADSGNTIYF
TGTGCCAGCAGCTTGGGGCGTGCAGACTCTGGAAACACCATATATTTT
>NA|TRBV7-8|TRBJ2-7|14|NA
CASSPRRATYEQYF
TGTGCCAGCAGCCCCAGACGTGCGACCTACGAGCAGTACTTC
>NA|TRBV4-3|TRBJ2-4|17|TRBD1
CASSQDPGQGNWNIQYF
TGCGCCAGCAGCCAAGACCCGGGACAGGGTAATTGGAACATTCAGTACTTC
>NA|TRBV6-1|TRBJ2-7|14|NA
CASSEAWRPYEQYF
TGTGCCAGCAGTGAAGCATGGCGACCCTACGAGCAGTACTTC
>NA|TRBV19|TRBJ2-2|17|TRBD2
CASSIRRLAGSPGELFF
TGTGCCAGTAGTATAAGGCGGCTAGCGGGGTCCCCCGGGGAGCTGTTTTTT
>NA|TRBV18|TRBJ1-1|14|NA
CASNTPRGGTEAFF
TGTGCCAGCAACACCCCCCGGGGCGGCACTGAAGCTTTCTTT
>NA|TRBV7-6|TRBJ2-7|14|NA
CASSLEASSYEQYF
TGTGCCAGCAGCTTGGAGGCTTCCTCCTACGAGCAGTACTTC
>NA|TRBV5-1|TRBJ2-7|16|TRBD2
CASSLSLAGNSYEQYF
TGCGCCAGCAGCTTGTCGCTAGCGGGAAATTCGTACGAGCAGTACTTC
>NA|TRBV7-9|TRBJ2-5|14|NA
CASSLRGSGETQYF
TGTGCCAGCAGCTTACGTGGGAGTGGGGAGACCCAGTACTTC
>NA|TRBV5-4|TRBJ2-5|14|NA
CASSRNQIQETQYF
TGTGCCAGCAGCCGGAACCAGATACAAGAGACCCAGTACTTC
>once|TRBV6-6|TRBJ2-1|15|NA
CASSSYQGRYNEQFF
TGTGCCAGCAGTTCCTACCAGGGCCGTTACAATGAGCAGTTCTTC
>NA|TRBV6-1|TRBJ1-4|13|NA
CASRTHGREKLFF
TGTGCCAGCAGAACCCATGGGAGGGAAAAACTGTTTTTT
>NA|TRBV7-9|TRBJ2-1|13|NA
CASSSILVNEQFF
TGTGCCAGCAGCTCAATTTTAGTCAATGAGCAGTTCTTC
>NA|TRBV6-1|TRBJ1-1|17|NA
CASSDPGGGTPNTEAFF
TGTGCCAGCAGTGACCCCGGGGGGGGGACGCCGAACACTGAAGCTTTCTTT
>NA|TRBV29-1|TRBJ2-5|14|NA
CSVDKRGFQETQYF
TGCAGCGTCGACAAACGGGGGTTCCAAGAGACCCAGTACTTC
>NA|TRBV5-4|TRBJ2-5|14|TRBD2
CASSPGGVKETQYF
TGTGCCAGCAGCCCTGGGGGGGTAAAAGAGACCCAGTACTTC
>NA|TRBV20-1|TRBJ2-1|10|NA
CSASYEAQFF
TGCAGTGCTAGCTACGAGGCGCAGTTCTTC
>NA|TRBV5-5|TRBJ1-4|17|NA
CASSLHPTGLLAEKLFF
TGTGCCAGCAGCCTCCACCCTACCGGCCTCTTAGCTGAAAAACTGTTTTTT
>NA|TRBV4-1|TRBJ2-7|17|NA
CASSQESTGSLAYEQYF
TGCGCCAGCAGCCAAGAGTCGACGGGGTCTCTGGCGTACGAGCAGTACTTC
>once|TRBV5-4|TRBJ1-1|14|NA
CASSYYGGSTEAFF
TGTGCCAGCAGCTATTACGGGGGTAGCACTGAAGCTTTCTTT
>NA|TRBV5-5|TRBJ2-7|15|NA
CASSLDSGTSPEQYF
TGTGCCAGCAGCTTAGACTCGGGGACCTCCCCTGAGCAGTACTTC
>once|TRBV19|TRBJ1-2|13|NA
CASSSILASGYTF
TGTGCCAGTAGTTCCATTCTTGCCAGCGGCTACACCTTC
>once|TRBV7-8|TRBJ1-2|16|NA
CASSFGTGTFNYGYTF
TGTGCCAGCAGCTTTGGAACAGGGACTTTTAACTATGGCTACACCTTC
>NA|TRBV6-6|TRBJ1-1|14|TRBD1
CASSPRGGGAEAFF
TGTGCCAGCAGTCCCCGGGGAGGGGGCGCAGAAGCTTTCTTT
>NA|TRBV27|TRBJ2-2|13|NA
CASSSGNTGELFF
TGTGCCAGCAGTTCCGGTAACACCGGGGAGCTGTTTTTT
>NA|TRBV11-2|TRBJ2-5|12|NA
CASSLIGKTQYF
TGTGCCAGCAGCTTAATCGGCAAGACCCAGTACTTC